This TCR beta chain was sequenced during a study of blood T cells in healthy people across ages. Together with a sample-barcoded 5' primer, a J-beta primer mix was included in a second PCR lasting about 6 to 12 cycles. From the 5' RACE reads, TCRdb called clonotypes with MiXCR, one entry per CDR3 protein. Of approximately 780,000 distinct CDR3 sequences in the sample, around 24% were seen once. The CDR3 loop spans 14 amino acids. CDR1 is SGHVS and CDR2 is FNYEAQ in the germline V gene. Unmatched junction bases numbered 8, after V lost 5 bases and J lost 8 bases. This clonotype has more than one count but fewer than ten. A further study also used this sample, focusing on T cells of mothers and their children.

J is TRBJ1-4 and V is TRBV7-6, with 7 bases that match TRBD1. This receptor was taken from a boy between 10 and 17 years old in good health. Input material: blood. CDR3 coding DNA: TGTGCCAGCAGCCGACAGGGCGGTCGGGAAAAACTGTTTTTT. Translated, it gives CASSRQGGREKLFF.